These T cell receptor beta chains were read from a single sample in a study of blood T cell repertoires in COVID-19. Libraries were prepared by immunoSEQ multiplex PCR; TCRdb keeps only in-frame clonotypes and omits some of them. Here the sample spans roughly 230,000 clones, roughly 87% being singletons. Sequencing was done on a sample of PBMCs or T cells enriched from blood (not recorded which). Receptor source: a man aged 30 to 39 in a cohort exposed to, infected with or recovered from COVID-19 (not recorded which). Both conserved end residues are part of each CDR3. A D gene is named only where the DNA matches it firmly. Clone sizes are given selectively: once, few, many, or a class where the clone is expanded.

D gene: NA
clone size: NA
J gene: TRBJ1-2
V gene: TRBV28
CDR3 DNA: TGTGCCAGCAGTTCCAGACTGGGACTATCCTATGGCTACACCTTC
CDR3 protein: CASSSRLGLSYGYTF

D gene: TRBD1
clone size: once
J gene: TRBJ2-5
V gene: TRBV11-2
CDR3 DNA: TGTGCCAGCAGCTACCGCCGGGACAGGGGTCAAGAGACCCAGTACTTC
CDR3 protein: CASSYRRDRGQETQYF

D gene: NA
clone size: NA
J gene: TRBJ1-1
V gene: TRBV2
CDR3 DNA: TGTGCCAGCAGTGACCGTTATGGGGGGACTGAAGCTTTCTTT
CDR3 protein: CASSDRYGGTEAFF

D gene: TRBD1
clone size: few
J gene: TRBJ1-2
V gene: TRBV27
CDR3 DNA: TGTGCAGCAGCTAAGTGGGACAGGGCTGGCGGCTACACCTTC
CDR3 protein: CAAAKWDRAGGYTF

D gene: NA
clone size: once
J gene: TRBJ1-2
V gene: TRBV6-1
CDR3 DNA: TGTGCCAGCAGTGAAGGGACATCCGCGATGAGCTATGGCTACACCTTC
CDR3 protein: CASSEGTSAMSYGYTF

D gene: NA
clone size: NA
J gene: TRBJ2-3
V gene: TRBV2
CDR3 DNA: TGTGCCAGCAGGGGGGGAGATACGCAGTATTTT
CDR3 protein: CASRGGDTQYF

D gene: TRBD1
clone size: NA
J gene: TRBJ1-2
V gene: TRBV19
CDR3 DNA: TGTGCCAGTCGTGTGACAGGGGGCTCGTATGGCTACACCTTC
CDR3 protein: CASRVTGGSYGYTF

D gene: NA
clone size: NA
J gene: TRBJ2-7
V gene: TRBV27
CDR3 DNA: TGTGCCAGCAGTTTCGGACACCTCTACGAGCAGTACTTC
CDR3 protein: CASSFGHLYEQYF

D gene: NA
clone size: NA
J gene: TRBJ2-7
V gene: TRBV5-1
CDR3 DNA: TGCGCCAGCAGCTTACAGGGCTACGAGCAGTACTTC
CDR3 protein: CASSLQGYEQYF

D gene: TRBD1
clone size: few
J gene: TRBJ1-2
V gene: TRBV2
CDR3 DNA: TGTGCCAGCAGTGAACGGACAGGGGGGACCTATGGCTACACCTTC
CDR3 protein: CASSERTGGTYGYTF

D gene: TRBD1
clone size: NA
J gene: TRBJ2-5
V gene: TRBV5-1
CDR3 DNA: TGCGCCAGCAGGCCAACAGGGGGAAGAATTCGGACCCAGTACTTC
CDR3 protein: CASRPTGGRIRTQYF

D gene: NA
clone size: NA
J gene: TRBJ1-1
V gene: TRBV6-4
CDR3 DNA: TGTGCCAGCAGTGATAACCGTGGGCACACTGAAGCTTTCTTT
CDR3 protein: CASSDNRGHTEAFF

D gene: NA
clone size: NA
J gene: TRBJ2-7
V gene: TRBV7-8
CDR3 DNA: TGTGCCAGCAGCTTATTAGCTCTACAGGCGATCTCCTACGAGCAGTACTTC
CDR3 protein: CASSLLALQAISYEQYF

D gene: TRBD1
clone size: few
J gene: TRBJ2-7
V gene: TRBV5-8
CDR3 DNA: TGTGCCAGCAGCTTGAACCCCGCTTACGGGACAGTCTCCTACGAGCAGTACTTC
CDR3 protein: CASSLNPAYGTVSYEQYF

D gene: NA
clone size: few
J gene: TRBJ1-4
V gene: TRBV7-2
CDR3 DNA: TGTGCCAGCAGCTTTACAGGCGCAACTAATGAAAAACTGTTTTTT
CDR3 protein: CASSFTGATNEKLFF

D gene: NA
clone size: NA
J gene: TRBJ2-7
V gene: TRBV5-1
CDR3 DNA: TGCGCCAGCAGCTTCAACAGGGATTCCTACGAGCAGTACTTC
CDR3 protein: CASSFNRDSYEQYF

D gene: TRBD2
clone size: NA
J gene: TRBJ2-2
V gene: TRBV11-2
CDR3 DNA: TGTGCCAGCAGCTTAGTTCGGGGAGGGGTCACCGGGGAGCTGTTTTTT
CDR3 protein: CASSLVRGGVTGELFF

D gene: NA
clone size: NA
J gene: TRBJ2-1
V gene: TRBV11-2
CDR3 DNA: TGTGCCAGCAGCTTAGACTCGTTGAATGAGCAGTTCTTC
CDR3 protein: CASSLDSLNEQFF

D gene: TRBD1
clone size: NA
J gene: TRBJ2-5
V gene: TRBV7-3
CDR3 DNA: TGTGCCAGCAGCTTATCGCAGGGGGCGCAGACCCAGTACTTC
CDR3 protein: CASSLSQGAQTQYF

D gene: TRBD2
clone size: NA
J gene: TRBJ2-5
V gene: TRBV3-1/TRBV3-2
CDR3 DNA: TGTGCCAGCAGCCTTCCGGCGGGGGGGACCCAGTACTTC
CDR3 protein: CASSLPAGGTQYF